This TCR beta chain stems from a study of Ad26.COV2.S vaccination and SARS-CoV-2 variants. General study points: Total T cell responses were possibly underestimated by TCR breadth and depth analyses.

The CDR3 extends over 15 amino acids. V was cut by 6 bases and J by 2 bases, with 14 bases left in between. The germline V gene has CDR1 MNHEY and CDR2 SMNVEV (reference sequence). Assay: immunoSEQ multiplex PCR; the TCRdb copy retains only in-frame clones and omits some. The table records about 94,000 clones, approximately 77% of them present only once. On this clone: Its antigen is still unknown.

The source material was peripheral blood, sampled after recovery from COVID-19. This chain links TRBV27 with TRBJ1-5; D gene ambiguous. The source of this sequence is a human donor who had recovered from COVID-19. In nucleotides, the CDR3 is TGTGCCAGCAGCCCGGGGTGGTCTGGCAATCAGCCCCAGCATTTT. Amino acid sequence: CASSPGWSGNQPQHF.